The text below deals with one TCR beta chain. This clone was seen once. The specificity of this receptor is unknown. No quality values exist for individual bases; no much larger clone is one base distant. The time point label here, explained by the study, means: week 11, during vaccination. A 20-mer mutant IDH1 peptide at 300 micrograms in Montanide made up each vaccine dose, which was injected subcutaneously together with topical imiquimod. Donors had newly diagnosed WHO grade 3 or 4 IDH1-mutant astrocytomas with loss of nuclear ATRX. The samples were drawn from NOA16, a multicentre, single-arm, open-label phase I trial in Germany that tested a mutant IDH1 peptide vaccine in humans for the first time. Genomic DNA for TCRB sequencing was extracted from EDTA blood using the DNeasy Blood and Tissue Kit. Library creation used the immunoSEQ multiplex PCR assay. Following the manufacturer's protocol, the hsTCRB Kit was used to amplify rearranged TCR beta chain sequences. An Illumina MiSeq was used to sequence the TCRB libraries. Processing in the source paper ran as follows. The proprietary platform of the kit vendor was used for demultiplexing, trimming and gene mapping. TCRdb retrieved this table from immuneACCESS and kept in-frame rearrangements only. Not all clones are present; in checked studies, unresolved V genes account for under half, and no reason is known for the remainder. V and J calls and clone size are as listed in that table; D and trimming were resolved from the DNA. This sample has fewer than 75,000 clones in its table, and around 84% of those were observed once. The ten most abundant clones make up 9% to 10% of the sample.

This sample stems from a study of a mutant IDH1 vaccine in newly diagnosed glioma (dated by TCRdb to about 2021). Looking at the study overall: Patients received eight vaccinations in weeks 1, 3, 5, 7, 11, 15, 19 and 23, corresponding to visits V03 through V10. In the chemotherapy-containing groups, vaccination started alongside temozolomide cycles, whereas in patients who had radiotherapy alone it started 4-6 weeks after radiotherapy. Of the 30 or so patients who were treated, approximately 62% were male and approximately 38% were female, and the mean age was around 40 years. Prior to enrollment, standard therapy consisting of radiotherapy alone, temozolomide alone, or radiochemotherapy with temozolomide had been administered to patients, with the combination being received by most patients. Peripheral blood samples were drawn at six visits, namely V03 (baseline), V05, V07, V10, V12 and V13. For exploratory analyses, about two dozen treated patients had longitudinal TCRB deep sequencing done wherever samples were available.

In the germline V gene, CDR1 corresponds to SGHAT and CDR2 to FQNNGV. From its cysteine to its phenylalanine, the CDR3 spans 12 amino acids. Of all the DNA, just the CDR3 is kept, 36 bases in frame from base 1. Trimming costs V 1 base and J 7 bases, and their ends lie 7 bases apart. The paper as a whole reports these results and caveats: The authors stated that sample limitations prevented analyses of patient blood samples from being reproduced. Selection of PBMC samples for TCRB deep sequencing was based on availability. Vaccine-induced immune responses across multiple MHC alleles were detected in around 92% of patients. Pseudoprogression appeared unrelated to alterations in the top peripheral T cell clonotypes detected by TCRB sequencing.

The chain was built from TRBV11-2 and TRBJ1-1; confidence is insufficient to name the D gene. The sequencing here drew on PBMCs, taken from a glioma patient whose treatment included an IDH1 peptide vaccine. The receptor was derived from a woman aged 45-60 years with glioma. The CDR3 amino acid sequence is: CASSLGWNEAFF. The DNA is as follows: TGTGCCAGCAGCTTAGGGTGGAATGAAGCTTTCTTT.